This record concerns one T cell receptor (beta chain) sequence. This entry comes from a study of technical replicates of blood from several donors. Sequencing was performed with immunoSEQ multiplex PCR; in TCRdb, only in-frame clones are kept and a portion is missing. The table has some 79,000 clones, 94% seen once; the top ten hold under 0.3%. Germline-derived CDR1 and CDR2 are SEHNR and FQNEAQ (reference sequence). Germline trimming cut 0 bases from V and 5 bases from J; bases unmatched to any gene: 7. This CDR3 contains 16 residues. Material: T cells isolated from PBMCs. This chain uses TRBV7-9 with TRBJ2-1, with 7 bases that match TRBD2. The sequence derives from a human donor in good health. This CDR3 is CASSLAPEGGNNEQFF. In nucleotides, the CDR3 is TGTGCCAGCAGCTTAGCGCCGGAGGGAGGGAACAATGAGCAGTTCTTC.